A selection of T cell receptor beta chains follows, all from one sample in a study of blood T cell repertoires in COVID-19. Method: immunoSEQ multiplex PCR; TCRdb's copy keeps in-frame clones and lacks some. The sample consists of roughly 64,000 clones, approximately 80% of them appearing once. Sequences were obtained from peripheral blood. The receptor set was obtained from a woman aged 60-75 years with acute or convalescent COVID-19. Both conserved end residues are part of each CDR3. Fields, in order: clone size, J gene, D gene, V gene, CDR3 DNA, CDR3 protein. The D gene is left open where the match is weak. Rows may omit the clone size; those that give it use once, few, many or a size class.

-,TRBJ1-3,-,TRBV7-9,TGTGCCAGCACCCTCGCGGGCTCAGGTTTGTCTGGAAACACCATATATTTT,CASTLAGSGLSGNTIYF
-,TRBJ2-7,TRBD2,TRBV7-9,TGTGCCAGCAGCGCGGGACTAGGCCCCTACGAGCAGTACTTC,CASSAGLGPYEQYF
-,TRBJ2-3,TRBD2,TRBV9,TGTGCCAGCAGCGGGAGCGGGGGGGCCCCAGATACGCAGTATTTT,CASSGSGGAPDTQYF
once,TRBJ1-2,TRBD1,TRBV29-1,TGCAGCGCGGGACAGGGAGCTAACTATGGCTACACCTTC,CSAGQGANYGYTF
-,TRBJ1-3,-,TRBV9,TGTGCCAGCAGCGTGGGGGGGGCTGGTTCTGGAAACACCATATATTTT,CASSVGGAGSGNTIYF
-,TRBJ1-4,TRBD1,TRBV5-1,TGCGCCAGTAGACAGGGGCGAGTTAATGAAAAACTGTTTTTT,CASRQGRVNEKLFF
-,TRBJ1-4,-,TRBV30,TGTGCCTGGAGTGTAATTTCAGGGACTAATGAAAAACTGTTTTTT,CAWSVISGTNEKLFF
-,TRBJ1-5,TRBD1,TRBV19,TGTGCCAGTAGAGTAACGACAGGGAGCAATCAGCCCCAGCATTTT,CASRVTTGSNQPQHF
-,TRBJ1-6,-,TRBV9,TGTGCCAGCAGCATTCAAGCGGCCGATTCACCCCTCCACTTT,CASSIQAADSPLHF
-,TRBJ1-2,TRBD1,TRBV19,TGTGCCAGTAGTATCCCGACAGGGAGACATGGCTACACCTTC,CASSIPTGRHGYTF
-,TRBJ2-5,-,TRBV21-1,TGTGCCAGCAGCCAGGACAGGGGGCAGGCCATCCAAGAGACCCAGTACTTC,CASSQDRGQAIQETQYF
-,TRBJ1-5,TRBD1,TRBV5-8,TGTGCCAGCAGCTCCGGGACAGGGACTCGGCCCCAGCATTTT,CASSSGTGTRPQHF
once,TRBJ2-5,TRBD2,TRBV2,TGTGCCGAGACGAAACCCCCTAGCGGAGAGACCCAGTACTTC,CAETKPPSGETQYF
-,TRBJ1-4,-,TRBV18,TGTGCCAGCTCACCGTCAGGGGCTGATGAAAAACTGTTTTTT,CASSPSGADEKLFF
-,TRBJ1-4,-,TRBV10-3,TGTGCCATCAGTGAGTCGACTCGAGGGATCAGGGAAAAACTGTTTTTT,CAISESTRGIREKLFF
-,TRBJ2-3,-,TRBV9,TGTGCCAGCAGCGCCCCTCTAGGTATCGACACAGATACGCAGTATTTT,CASSAPLGIDTDTQYF
-,TRBJ2-7,TRBD2,TRBV19,TGTGCCAGTAGTCGGGAGCGGGGGCCCCACGAGCAGTACTTC,CASSRERGPHEQYF
-,TRBJ2-3,TRBD1,TRBV2,TGTGCCAGCATGAAGGACAGGGGGAAAACAGATACGCAGTATTTT,CASMKDRGKTDTQYF
-,TRBJ1-5,-,TRBV19,TGTGCCAGTAGTCCCCTTCCCAGCAATCAGCCCCAGCATTTT,CASSPLPSNQPQHF
-,TRBJ1-2,TRBD1,TRBV3-1/TRBV3-2,TGTGCCAGCAGCCAAGGACAGGGAGACTATGGCTACACCTTC,CASSQGQGDYGYTF
-,TRBJ1-2,-,TRBV4-2,TGTGCCAGCAGCCAAGAGAGAGATCTTGGCTACACCTTC,CASSQERDLGYTF
-,TRBJ2-5,TRBD1,TRBV5-1,TGCGCCAGCCACCCGACAGGGAAAAGCGAAGAGACCCAGTACTTC,CASHPTGKSEETQYF
-,TRBJ2-7,TRBD2,TRBV20-1,TGCAGTGCTAGTCCCCCCAGAGCGGGGGTCTCCTACGAGCAGTACTTC,CSASPPRAGVSYEQYF
few,TRBJ2-3,-,TRBV10-1,TGCGCCAGCAGTAGAAGGGGCGAGGCAGATACGCAGTATTTT,CASSRRGEADTQYF
-,TRBJ1-4,-,TRBV24-1,TGTGCCACCAGTGATCCCGGGCCGGGGGAAAAACTGTTTTTT,CATSDPGPGEKLFF
-,TRBJ1-1,-,TRBV19,TGTGCCAGTAGGATCGCGGCTGCTGGGAACACTGAAGCTTTCTTT,CASRIAAAGNTEAFF
-,TRBJ2-1,TRBD2,TRBV24-1,TGTGCCACCAGTGCGACTAGCGCCTCCTCCGAGCAGTTCTTC,CATSATSASSEQFF
-,TRBJ1-1,-,TRBV5-1,TGCGCCAGCAGCTTGGAGGTTTCGGGGGGCGGCACTGAAGCTTTCTTT,CASSLEVSGGGTEAFF
-,TRBJ1-1,-,TRBV9,TGTGCCAGCAGCGTTGGGGGGTCGGGCACTGAAGCTTTCTTT,CASSVGGSGTEAFF
-,TRBJ2-1,TRBD2,TRBV5-4,TGTGCCAGCAGCCCCTTAGCGGGGGGGCCCTTTAGTGAGCAGTTCTTC,CASSPLAGGPFSEQFF
-,TRBJ1-4,-,TRBV28,TGTGCCAGCAGCCCTTCGGGGGGCGGTTTTAATGAAAAACTGTTTTTT,CASSPSGGGFNEKLFF
-,TRBJ2-7,TRBD2,TRBV10-2,TGCGCCAGCAGTGGGCTAGCGGGGTCCTACGAGCAGTACTTC,CASSGLAGSYEQYF
-,TRBJ1-2,-,TRBV4-2,TGTGCCAGCAGCCAAGGGGGGCAGGTAGCTAACTATGGCTACACCTTC,CASSQGGQVANYGYTF
few,TRBJ2-1,TRBD1,TRBV11-3,TGTGCCAGCAGCATGACAGGGTTAGATGAGCAGTTCTTC,CASSMTGLDEQFF
-,TRBJ1-3,-,TRBV30,TGTGCCTGGGGGGCGGTCTCTGGAAACACCATATATTTT,CAWGAVSGNTIYF
-,TRBJ2-2,-,TRBV5-4,TGTGCCAGCAGTTTGACTGACACCGGGGAGCTGTTTTTT,CASSLTDTGELFF
-,TRBJ2-3,TRBD2,TRBV5-1,TGCGCCAGCAGCTCTCAAGCGGGGAACACAGATACGCAGTATTTT,CASSSQAGNTDTQYF
-,TRBJ1-1,-,TRBV5-1,TGCGCCAGCAGCTTGGCAGGGTTCACTGAAGCTTTCTTT,CASSLAGFTEAFF
-,TRBJ1-1,-,TRBV5-6,TGTGCCAGCAGCTGGGATGGACAGATGGGGAAGGCTTTCTTT,CASSWDGQMGKAFF
-,TRBJ1-5,TRBD1,TRBV19,TGTGCCAGTAGTGTTACAGGGGTGGAACAGCCCCAGCATTTT,CASSVTGVEQPQHF
-,TRBJ1-2,TRBD1,TRBV29-1,TGCAGCGCTGAGGACAGGGATCGGTATGGCTACACCTTC,CSAEDRDRYGYTF
-,TRBJ2-1,TRBD1,TRBV27,TGTGCCAGCAGTCCCGGGGACAGGGGACCGTACAATGAGCAGTTCTTC,CASSPGDRGPYNEQFF
-,TRBJ1-4,-,TRBV12-3/TRBV12-4,TGTGCCGGGGCCGGAGCAGTTAATGAAAAACTGTTTTTT,CAGAGAVNEKLFF
-,TRBJ2-2,TRBD1,TRBV9,TGTGCCAGCAGCGTAGTATCAGGGGGCGCCGGCGGGGAGCTGTTTTTT,CASSVVSGGAGGELFF
once,TRBJ1-5,TRBD1,TRBV6-5,TGTGCCAGCGGACGACAGGGATATCAGCCCCAGCATTTT,CASGRQGYQPQHF
-,TRBJ2-1,TRBD2,TRBV24-1,TGTGCCACCAGTGATGCCGGGACTAGTATACGGGCTGAGCAGTTCTTC,CATSDAGTSIRAEQFF
-,TRBJ1-3,-,TRBV19,TGTGCCAGTAGGCCGGGGACTCAAGGAAACACCATATATTTT,CASRPGTQGNTIYF
-,TRBJ1-5,-,TRBV18,TGTGCCAGCTCACCACGGGCAGATCAGCCCCAGCATTTT,CASSPRADQPQHF
-,TRBJ2-3,-,TRBV2,TGTGCCAGCTGCAGGATTGATCGCACAGATACGCAGTATTTT,CASCRIDRTDTQYF
-,TRBJ1-5,-,TRBV5-5,TGTGCCAGCAGCTTGGGGGGAGTTAATCAGCCCCAGCATTTT,CASSLGGVNQPQHF
-,TRBJ1-1,-,TRBV7-9,TGTGCCAGCAGCCAGGGACTGATCACTGAAGCTTTCTTT,CASSQGLITEAFF